These 24 T cell receptor beta chains were all obtained from the same sample, sequenced in a study of blood T cell repertoires in COVID-19. Libraries were prepared by immunoSEQ multiplex PCR; TCRdb keeps only in-frame clonotypes and omits some of them. This table has 110,000 to 150,000 clones, about 86% appearing once. The specimen sequenced was peripheral blood. Receptors originate from a human donor in a cohort sampled during active COVID-19.

This clone was seen only once. An end of the junction differs from the germline gene, which may be a read error. The rearrangement uses TRBV6-6 and TRBJ1-1; 7 bases are shared with TRBD1. This CDR3 is built from 15 residues. Germline CDR1 is MNHNY and CDR2 is SVGAGI (reference sequence). The CDR3 loop reads CVSSYSTGTGTEAFF. Here the CDR3 DNA reads TGTGTCAGCAGTTACTCGACAGGGACGGGCACTGAAGCTTTCTTT.

V usage is TRBV20-1 and J usage is TRBJ2-1; 7 nucleotides match TRBD2. Germline V gene sequence: CDR1 DFQATT, CDR2 SNEGSKA (reference sequence). The CDR3 has 15 residues. V trimming: 3 bases; J trimming: 0 bases; junction bases outside the gene matches: 5. The CDR3 region is CSASPRGSSYNEQFF. The CDR3 region has the DNA TGCAGTGCTAGTCCGCGGGGGAGCTCCTACAATGAGCAGTTCTTC.

This clone was detected once. The rearrangement joins TRBV6-4 to TRBJ2-5, with D possibly TRBD2 on 5 matching bases. Trimming pared 2 bases from V and 5 bases from J, leaving 9 bases between. This CDR3 is built from 13 residues. Germline loops: CDR1 MRHNA, CDR2 SNTAGT. The chain's CDR3 is CASSDVPGETQYF. DNA of the CDR3: TGTGCCAGCAGTGACGTCCCGGGGGAGACCCAGTACTTC.

The chain uses TRBV6-6 and TRBJ1-1; possible D gene TRBD1, 6 bases. The germline V gene encodes CDR1 MNHNY and CDR2 SVGAGI (reference sequence). CDR3 length: 14 residues. V lost 7 bases and J 1 base, leaving 13 bases between the germline ends. The CDR3 is CASTLGAENTEAFF. CDR3 bases: TGTGCCAGCACTCTGGGGGCAGAGAACACTGAAGCTTTCTTT.

This chain joins TRBV6-5 and TRBJ2-7; TRBD1 matches 9 bases. The CDR3 has 13 residues. From germline, CDR1 is MNHEY and CDR2 SVGAGI. The V gene end was trimmed by 6 bases and the J gene end by 4 bases; junction bases not matched to a gene: 4. Here the CDR3 reads CASRQGARYEQYF. CDR3 DNA sequence: TGTGCCAGCAGACAGGGGGCGCGTTACGAGCAGTACTTC.

This chain connects TRBV19 to TRBJ2-7; 8 bases are a match to TRBD2. This CDR3 is built from 14 residues. The V segment lost 3 bases and the J segment 2 bases; nucleotides outside the gene matches: 3. CDR1 and CDR2 from the germline V gene are LNHDA and SQIVND (reference sequence). The CDR3 is CASSMAGGPYEQYF. In DNA form, the CDR3 reads TGTGCCAGTAGTATGGCGGGGGGCCCCTACGAGCAGTACTTC.

This chain uses TRBV19 with TRBJ2-5; tentatively, D is TRBD1 (6 bases). The germline V gene encodes CDR1 LNHDA and CDR2 SQIVND (reference sequence). The V end lost 1 base, the J end lost 2 bases, and 11 bases lay between the germline ends. The CDR3 has 15 amino acids. The CDR3 loop reads CASSIAAGVQETQYF. CDR3 nucleotides: TGTGCCAGTAGTATAGCGGCAGGGGTACAAGAGACCCAGTACTTC.

The chain links TRBV10-2 to TRBJ1-2; TRBD1 aligns across 12 bases. The germline gives CDR1 WSHSY, CDR2 SAAADI. The CDR3 is made up of 17 amino acids. The ends lost 0 bases at V and 4 bases at J; junction bases unmatched: 6. The CDR3 sequence: CASSESRGTGGLYGYTF. In DNA form, the CDR3 reads TGCGCCAGCAGTGAGTCGAGGGGGACAGGGGGCCTCTATGGCTACACCTTC.

The J gene is TRBJ2-2, the V gene TRBV6-6, with TRBD1 matching 7 bases. Germline assignment: CDR1 MNHNY and CDR2 SVGAGI (reference sequence). This CDR3 region has 15 residues. The V and J ends lost 7 bases and 0 bases, in that order; junction bases with no gene match: 5. CDR3 in amino acids: CASTKGQSNTGELFF. The DNA of the CDR3 is TGTGCCAGCACCAAGGGACAGTCGAACACCGGGGAGCTGTTTTTT.

This clone was picked up a small number of times. The chain is built from TRBV7-2 and TRBJ1-2; 9 bases fit TRBD1. The V gene's germline CDR1 is SGHTA and CDR2 FQGNSA. The CDR3 covers 14 residues. Losses at the gene ends were 4 bases for V and 5 bases for J; bases not matched to a gene: 5. For the CDR3, the DNA is TGTGCCAGCAGCTCGGGGACAGGGCAATATGGCTACACCTTC. Translation: CASSSGTGQYGYTF. The variable domain in full, completed from reference TRBV7-2 and TRBJ1-2, reads GAGVSQSPSNKVTEKGKDVELRCDPISGHTALYWYRQSLGQGLEFLIYFQGNSAPDKSGLPSDRFSAERTGGSVSTLTIQRTQQEDSAVYLCASSSGTGQYGYTFGSGTRLTVV.

The V gene is TRBV5-6, the J gene TRBJ2-3, with 11 bases lining up with TRBD2. The junction had 10 bases not matched to a gene; V was cut back by 1 base and J by 0 bases. CDR3 length equals 19 residues. Germline assignment: CDR1 SGHDT and CDR2 YYEEEE. CDR3 sequence reads: CASSLFRTSGGASTDTQYF. The CDR3 DNA follows: TGTGCCAGCAGCTTGTTTCGCACTAGCGGGGGTGCTAGCACAGATACGCAGTATTTT.

The chain recombines TRBV2 with TRBJ2-1; the D gene is possibly TRBD1 (7 bases). Germline CDR1 and CDR2: SNHLY and FYNNEI. Trimming left V 4 bases short and J 7 bases short, with 17 bases between. The CDR3 totals 15 residues. The CDR3 here is CASSAGGGAFNEQFF. The CDR3 DNA reads TGTGCCAGCAGTGCTGGAGGGGGCGCGTTTAATGAGCAGTTCTTC.

The chain uses TRBV6-1 and TRBJ2-7, with D hard to call. The CDR3 totals 13 residues. Trimming took off 2 bases at V and 5 bases at J, with 10 bases between the two ends. In germline, CDR1 is MNHNS, CDR2 SASEGT. The CDR3 protein is CASSEPVAHEQYF. CDR3 in DNA: TGTGCCAGCAGTGAACCGGTCGCTCACGAGCAGTACTTC.

The genes are TRBV5-4 and TRBJ1-6; TRBD1 aligns across 9 bases. Germline V lookup: CDR1 SGHNT, CDR2 YYREEE (reference sequence). This CDR3 has 17 residues. After removal of 4 bases from V and 5 bases from J, the junction contained 10 bases not matched to a gene. CDR3 amino acids: CASSAGQGRTDNSPLHF. CDR3 DNA: TGTGCCAGCAGCGCCGGACAGGGGAGAACGGATAATTCACCCCTCCACTTT.

The chain joins TRBV7-9 to TRBJ1-4, with D tentatively TRBD1 (5 bases). The ends were cut back, 0 bases at V and 5 bases at J, with 13 bases in the middle. Germline assignment: CDR1 SEHNR and CDR2 FQNEAQ (reference sequence). The CDR3 runs to 16 residues. The CDR3 DNA reads TGTGCCAGCAGCTTAGCGCTCGGGGGACCCAATGAAAAACTGTTTTTT. It yields the protein CASSLALGGPNEKLFF.

The rearrangement uses TRBV5-1 and TRBJ2-2; D possibly corresponds to TRBD1 (5 bases). The CDR3 sequence is 17 residues long. V was clipped by 4 bases and J by 0 bases, with 16 bases between them. The germline CDR1 and CDR2 sequences are SGHRS and YFSETQ. The CDR3 bases are TGCGCCAGCAGCGTAGGTTACAGGTCCTCGAACACCGGGGAGCTGTTTTTT. Encoded protein: CASSVGYRSSNTGELFF.

The chain uses TRBV23-1 and TRBJ2-7; D is perhaps TRBD2 (5 bases). TRBV23-1 is flagged as an ORF with uncertain function. Trimming cost V 0 bases and J 7 bases, with 19 bases left between them. The CDR3 runs to 16 residues. The CDR3 spells CASSQSIGFERGEQYF. CDR3 bases: TGCGCCAGCAGTCAATCGATCGGCTTCGAGCGAGGGGAGCAGTACTTC.

J is TRBJ2-3 and V is TRBV6-1; D is uncertain. The V gene lost 3 bases and the J gene lost 7 bases, with 8 bases spanning the gap. Per germline, CDR1 MNHNS and CDR2 SASEGT. The CDR3 loop spans 12 amino acids. This CDR3 reads CASSDRQNTQYF. In DNA form, the CDR3 reads TGTGCCAGCAGTGACCGCCAGAATACGCAGTATTTT.

This rearrangement joins TRBV2 to TRBJ2-7; D possibly corresponds to TRBD1 (6 bases). The CDR3 runs to 15 residues. V was trimmed by 4 bases and J by 0 bases, leaving 13 bases between them. Germline loops: CDR1 SNHLY, CDR2 FYNNEI. CDR3 residues: CASSGDRPSSYEQYF. The CDR3 region has the DNA TGTGCCAGCAGTGGAGACAGGCCGAGCTCCTACGAGCAGTACTTC. The whole variable domain, filled in from reference TRBV2 and TRBJ2-7, reads EPEVTQTPSHQVTQMGQEVILRCVPISNHLYFYWYRQILGQKVEFLVSFYNNEISEKSEIFDDQFSVERPDGSNFTLKIRSTKLEDSAMYFCASSGDRPSSYEQYFGPGTRLTVT.

This clone came up once. The V call is TRBV6-5, the J call TRBJ2-7; the match to TRBD1 covers 7 bases. The junction had 8 bases not matched to a gene; V was cut back by 8 bases and J by 4 bases. Germline CDR1 reads MNHEY; CDR2 reads SVGAGI. This CDR3 has 13 amino acids. The CDR3 loop is CASGPGGRYEQYF. CDR3 DNA: TGTGCCAGCGGTCCAGGGGGTAGGTACGAGCAGTACTTC.

This sequence joins TRBV2 and TRBJ1-5; D possibly corresponds to TRBD1 (6 bases). This CDR3 is built from 13 residues. Germline V gene lookup returns CDR1 SNHLY and CDR2 FYNNEI. Trimming pared 5 bases from V and 8 bases from J, leaving 13 bases between. CDR3 in DNA: TGTGCCAGCAGTTTAGGGGGTCTCAAGCCCCAGCATTTT. This codes for CASSLGGLKPQHF. The variable domain in full, with the rest retrieved from reference TRBV2 and TRBJ1-5, is EPEVTQTPSHQVTQMGQEVILRCVPISNHLYFYWYRQILGQKVEFLVSFYNNEISEKSEIFDDQFSVERPDGSNFTLKIRSTKLEDSAMYFCASSLGGLKPQHFGDGTRLSIL.

The genes are TRBV3-1 (or the pseudogene TRBV3-2) and TRBJ2-1; perhaps TRBD2 as D (5 bases). CDR1 LGHDT and CDR2 YNNKEL come from the germline V gene (reference sequence). V was trimmed by 8 bases and J by 7 bases, leaving 15 bases between them. The CDR3 extends over 13 amino acids. The CDR3 sequence is CASGRALGNEQFF. CDR3 sequence (DNA): TGTGCCAGCGGGCGGGCCCTGGGTAATGAGCAGTTCTTC.

The table lists this clone with a count of one. This chain connects TRBV2 to TRBJ2-6; 8 bases map to TRBD1. Germline CDR1 SNHLY, CDR2 FYNNEI. The CDR3 is made up of 17 amino acids. V was pared by 7 bases and J by 4 bases, with 12 bases of the junction left unmatched. The CDR3 loop reads CASIRDRRLSGANVLTF. The DNA for the CDR3 is TGTGCCAGCATCCGGGACAGGCGTTTATCGGGGGCCAACGTCCTGACTTTC.

The chain has TRBV28 and TRBJ1-5; D is ambiguous. V gave up 4 bases and J gave up 0 bases, with 4 bases separating them. Germline CDR1 and CDR2: MDHEN and SYDVKM. The CDR3 has 13 residues. The CDR3 region has the DNA TGTGCCAGCAGTTATTATAGCAATCAGCCCCAGCATTTT. It yields the protein CASSYYSNQPQHF. The full variable domain, completed using reference TRBV28 and TRBJ1-5, is DVKVTQSSRYLVKRTGEKVFLECVQDMDHENMFWYRQDPGLGLRLIYFSYDVKMKEKGDIPEGYSVSREKKERFSLILESASTNQTSMYLCASSYYSNQPQHFGDGTRLSIL.